The clone carrying this T cell receptor beta chain has at least ten counts. J was trimmed by 4 bases and V by 6 bases; bases with no gene match: 8. CDR3 length equals 15 residues. The sample belongs to a study of T-cell memory formation after mild COVID-19. Each CDR3 protein gets one entry after TCRdb re-called the 5' RACE reads with MiXCR. The data contain under 250,000 distinct CDR3 sequences, roughly 14% of them singletons. Sequenced input: PBMCs or a T cell subset sorted from them (not recorded which). The V gene is TRBV12-3 or TRBV12-4, the J gene TRBJ2-3; 9 bases fit TRBD2. This receptor was taken from an adult woman who had mild COVID-19 (a few samples of this study predate the infection). Cell type and time point are not known. The CDR3 DNA reads as TGTGCCAGCAGCTATTATAGCGGGAGCTCAGATACGCAGTATTTT. Protein: CASSYYSGSSDTQYF.